Only a few counts were recorded for the clone carrying this T cell receptor (beta chain). Its antigen remains unidentified. These data originate in a study of blood T cells in healthy people across ages. Points from the study as a whole: Observed TCR beta diversity showed a strong correlation with the percentage of naive T cells as measured by flow cytometry. Age showed a roughly linear inverse relationship with TCR beta diversity per million T cells.

A second PCR, run for about 6 to 11 cycles, used a sample-barcoded 5' primer plus a J-beta primer mix. TCRdb reanalysed the 5' RACE reads using MiXCR and keeps one entry per CDR3 protein. Found here are over 700,000 distinct CDR3 sequences, approximately 25% of them singletons; the top ten hold 9.4%. Germline V gene lookup returns CDR1 SQVTM and CDR2 ANQGSEA. CDR3 length equals 14 residues. Trimming pared 2 bases from V and 0 bases from J, leaving 8 bases between. This sample was also put to use in a study of T cells of mothers and their children. That work states: There were over 10 million TCR beta CDR3 reads from each mother and around 2.9 million from each child.

This sequence originates from a boy aged 5-17 years in good health. The chain has TRBV29-1 and TRBJ2-1; unclear D gene. The sample was blood. The DNA of the CDR3 is TGCAGCGTTGAACCACAGAGCTCCTACAATGAGCAGTTCTTC. It translates to CSVEPQSSYNEQFF.